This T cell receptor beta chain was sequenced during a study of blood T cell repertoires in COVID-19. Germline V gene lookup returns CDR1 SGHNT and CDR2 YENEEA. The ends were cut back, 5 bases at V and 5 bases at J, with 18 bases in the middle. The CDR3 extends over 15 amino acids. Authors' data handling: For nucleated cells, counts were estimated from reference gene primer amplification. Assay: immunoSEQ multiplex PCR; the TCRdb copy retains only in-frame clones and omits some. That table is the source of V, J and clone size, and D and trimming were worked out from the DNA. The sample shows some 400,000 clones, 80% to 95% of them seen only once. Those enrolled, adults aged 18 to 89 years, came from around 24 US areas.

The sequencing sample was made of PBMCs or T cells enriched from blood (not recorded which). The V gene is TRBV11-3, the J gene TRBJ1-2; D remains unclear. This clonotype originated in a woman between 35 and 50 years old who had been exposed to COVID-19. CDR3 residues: CASSPGAVSQYGYTF. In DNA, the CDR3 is TGTGCCAGCAGCCCCGGCGCGGTAAGCCAGTATGGCTACACCTTC.